The 18 T cell receptor beta chains below were found in one sample sequenced in a study of shared clonotypes between healthy human individuals. The assay was immunoSEQ multiplex PCR, and TCRdb's table has in-frame clones only and misses some. Here the sample spans about 490,000 clones, 70% to 80% being singletons. Sequencing was performed on PBMCs. Receptors originate from a woman aged 40 to 50 in good health. Some clones in this sample may be carry-over from other donors' samples.

The chain links TRBV14 to TRBJ2-5; possible D gene TRBD2, 5 bases. The CDR3 has 14 amino acids. V was cut by 8 bases and J by 2 bases, with 15 bases left in between. CDR1 and CDR2 (germline): SGHDN, FVKESK. The CDR3 DNA reads TGTGCCAGCCTCGTACGGAGCGGTCAAGAGACCCAGTACTTC. Amino acid sequence: CASLVRSGQETQYF.

This clone occurred a few times. This chain connects TRBV2 to TRBJ2-7, with 10 bases aligning to TRBD1. This CDR3 region has 13 residues. Germline V gene lookup returns CDR1 SNHLY and CDR2 FYNNEI. V was clipped by 5 bases and J by 6 bases; unmatched bases: 4. The CDR3 is CASSNDRGLEQYF. CDR3 nucleotides: TGTGCCAGCAGTAATGACAGGGGGCTCGAGCAGTACTTC.

The chain links TRBV5-6 to TRBJ2-1, with 9 bases lining up with TRBD1. Germline CDR1 SGHDT, CDR2 YYEEEE. This CDR3 is built from 16 residues. Trimming removed 1 base from V and 7 bases from J; junction bases left unmatched: 9. Here the CDR3 reads CASSLFRDRDRNEQFF. The DNA of the CDR3 is TGTGCCAGCAGCTTGTTCCGGGACAGGGATCGTAATGAGCAGTTCTTC.

This clone was counted a few times. This rearrangement joins TRBV30 to TRBJ1-2; D is unresolved. V shed 5 bases and J shed 4 bases, with 8 bases lying between them. The CDR3 sequence is 11 residues long. Germline CDR1 reads GTSNPN; CDR2 reads SVGIG (reference sequence). The CDR3 loop is CAWGIFYGYTF. The DNA for the CDR3 is TGTGCCTGGGGGATCTTCTATGGCTACACCTTC.

The rearrangement joins TRBV28 to TRBJ1-4; D is undetermined. Trimming took off 6 bases at V and 7 bases at J, with 12 bases between the two ends. CDR1 and CDR2 from the germline V gene are MDHEN and SYDVKM. The CDR3 consists of 13 residues. The CDR3 coding sequence is TGTGCCAGCAGGGGCCCAGGCGGTGAAAAACTGTTTTTT. This codes for CASRGPGGEKLFF.

The J gene is TRBJ1-1, the V gene TRBV7-2; 9 bases are a match to TRBD1. From germline, CDR1 is SGHTA and CDR2 FQGNSA. There are 14 residues in the CDR3. Unmatched junction bases numbered 4, after V lost 5 bases and J lost 3 bases. Here the CDR3 DNA reads TGTGCCAGCAGCCCCCGGGACAGGGACACTGAAGCTTTCTTT. It specifies CASSPRDRDTEAFF. The variable domain in full, with the rest retrieved from reference TRBV7-2 and TRBJ1-1, is GAGVSQSPSNKVTEKGKDVELRCDPISGHTALYWYRQSLGQGLEFLIYFQGNSAPDKSGLPSDRFSAERTGGSVSTLTIQRTQQEDSAVYLCASSPRDRDTEAFFGQGTRLTVV.

The chain joins TRBV9 to TRBJ2-5; possibly TRBD2 for D (5 bases). CDR3 length: 17 amino acids. The V end lost 2 bases, the J end lost 1 base, and 18 bases lay between the germline ends. Germline CDR1 SGDLS, CDR2 YYNGEE. CDR3 nucleotide sequence: TGTGCCAGCAGCGTCGGAGGACCGCGAGTCCCCCAAGAGACCCAGTACTTC. Amino acids: CASSVGGPRVPQETQYF.

The chain has TRBV11-2 and TRBJ2-4; possible D gene TRBD2, 5 bases. V shed 6 bases and J shed 12 bases, with 15 bases lying between them. There are 12 residues in the CDR3. Germline CDR1 SGHAT, CDR2 FQNNGV. The CDR3 loop reads CASRPQGGTQYF. As DNA, the CDR3 is TGTGCCAGCAGGCCCCAAGGAGGTACTCAGTACTTC.

The chain recombines TRBV5-4 with TRBJ2-7; D tentatively fits TRBD1 or TRBD2 (8 bases each). The CDR3 runs to 16 residues. V was cut by 4 bases and J by 2 bases, with 19 bases left in between. CDR1 SGHNT and CDR2 YYREEE come from the germline V gene (reference sequence). CDR3 bases: TGTGCCAGCAGCCCGGGGGGGGACAGGATCACCTACGAGCAGTACTTC. Translated: CASSPGGDRITYEQYF.

In its sample, this clone was seen many times. The chain recombines TRBV7-9 with TRBJ1-3, with D maybe TRBD1 (5 bases). The CDR3 length is 17 residues. The germline V gene encodes CDR1 SEHNR and CDR2 FQNEAQ (reference sequence). V was clipped by 4 bases and J by 0 bases, with 16 bases between them. CDR3 sequence (DNA): TGTGCCAGCAGCTCACGTACCGGGACCAGCTCTGGAAACACCATATATTTT. It yields the protein CASSSRTGTSSGNTIYF.

The gene calls are TRBV5-1 and TRBJ2-1; no reliable D call. This CDR3 spans 16 amino acids. Germline assignment: CDR1 SGHRS and CDR2 YFSETQ. V shed 2 bases and J shed 0 bases, with 12 bases lying between them. CDR3 sequence (DNA): TGCGCCAGCAGCTTCTCACTACGGAGCTCCTACAATGAGCAGTTCTTC. It is translated as CASSFSLRSSYNEQFF.

The rearrangement uses TRBV5-6 and TRBJ2-5; D possibly matches TRBD1 or TRBD2 (6 bases each). Trimming shortened V by 1 base and J by 5 bases, and 15 bases separated the two germline ends. Germline assignment: CDR1 SGHDT and CDR2 YYEEEE. The CDR3 sequence is 15 residues long. CDR3 protein: CASSLQGRTVETQYF. The CDR3, as DNA: TGTGCCAGCAGCTTGCAGGGGAGGACCGTCGAGACCCAGTACTTC.

The chain employs TRBV7-9 and TRBJ2-5, with D uncertain. V was trimmed by 3 bases and J by 2 bases, leaving 13 bases between them. Per germline, CDR1 SEHNR and CDR2 FQNEAQ (reference sequence). CDR3 length: 15 residues. CDR3 amino acids: CASSFTTGVQETQYF. In DNA, the CDR3 is TGTGCCAGCAGCTTTACCACGGGCGTTCAAGAGACCCAGTACTTC. The entire variable domain, with the rest obtained from reference TRBV7-9 and TRBJ2-5, is as follows: DTGVSQNPRHKITKRGQNVTFRCDPISEHNRLYWYRQTLGQGPEFLTYFQNEAQLEKSRLLSDRFSAERPKGSFSTLEIQRTEQGDSAMYLCASSFTTGVQETQYFGPGTRLLVL.

This chain links TRBV5-1 with TRBJ1-1; D is ambiguous. The CDR3 loop spans 14 amino acids. Germline CDR1 and CDR2: SGHRS and YFSETQ. The V end was cut by 0 bases, the J end by 8 bases, with 14 bases between. CDR3 coding DNA: TGCGCCAGCAGCTTGGGACTAGGAGTCGGGGAAGCTTTCTTT. Translating it yields CASSLGLGVGEAFF.

V is TRBV29-1 and J is TRBJ1-4; 9 bases align to TRBD1. CDR3 size: 14 residues. V lost 7 bases, J lost 7 bases, and 10 bases stayed unmatched. CDR1 is SQVTM, CDR2 ANQGSEA, per germline. Here the CDR3 reads CSASRDREGEKLFF. As DNA, the CDR3 is TGCAGCGCTTCAAGGGACAGGGAAGGTGAAAAACTGTTTTTT.

As to this clone: The sample contains more than one DNA sequence encoding this CDR3. The chain has TRBV4-3 and TRBJ2-6; tentative D call: TRBD2 (6 bases). The CDR3 length is 17 residues. The V end was cut by 1 base, the J end by 1 base, with 11 bases between. CDR1 and CDR2 (germline): LGHNA, YSLEER. DNA for the CDR3: TGCGCCAGCAGCCAAGGCCCAGGGACTTCTGGGGCCAACGTCCTGACTTTC. Amino acids: CASSQGPGTSGANVLTF.

The genes are TRBV9 and TRBJ2-1; 14 bases map to TRBD2. The CDR3 loop spans 19 amino acids. J was trimmed by 1 base and V by 0 bases; bases with no gene match: 6. Germline CDR1 is SGDLS and CDR2 is YYNGEE. Here the CDR3 DNA reads TGTGCCAGCAGCGTAGAGGGACTAGCGGGAGTCGGTTCCTACAATGAGCAGTTCTTC. Residues: CASSVEGLAGVGSYNEQFF.

The chain joins TRBV19 to TRBJ2-1; a weak D match, TRBD1 (6 bases). The V end lost 6 bases, the J end lost 2 bases, and 14 bases lay between the germline ends. The V gene's germline CDR1 is LNHDA and CDR2 SQIVND (reference sequence). The CDR3 covers 15 residues. The CDR3: CASRQGRTTYNEQFF. DNA of the CDR3: TGTGCCAGTAGACAGGGACGCACGACCTACAATGAGCAGTTCTTC.